This TCR beta chain is from a study of T-cell reconstitution after alpha-beta-depleted transplantation in children. This CDR3 has 20 residues. V was cut by 0 bases and J by 2 bases, with 25 bases left in between. CDR1 and CDR2 from the germline V gene are SGHAT and FQNNGV. Preparing the TCRbeta library involved the use of unique molecular identifiers. TCRdb processed the PCR reads anew with MiXCR; each CDR3 protein has one entry. The table lists 150,000 to 200,000 distinct CDR3 sequences, approximately 6.8% of them singletons, with 3% to 3.5% in the top ten. Sequenced here: PBMCs from the stem cell graft donor, sampled from the stem cell graft. The receptor's source is a human donor who donated a stem cell graft to a child with Wiskott-Aldrich syndrome. The rearrangement joins TRBV11-2 to TRBJ2-5; D might be TRBD2 (5 bases). The CDR3 DNA reads as TGTGCCAGCAGCTTAGATTCCTTCCAGGAGGTGGAGTGGGATCAAGAGACCCAGTACTTC. Its translation: CASSLDSFQEVEWDQETQYF.